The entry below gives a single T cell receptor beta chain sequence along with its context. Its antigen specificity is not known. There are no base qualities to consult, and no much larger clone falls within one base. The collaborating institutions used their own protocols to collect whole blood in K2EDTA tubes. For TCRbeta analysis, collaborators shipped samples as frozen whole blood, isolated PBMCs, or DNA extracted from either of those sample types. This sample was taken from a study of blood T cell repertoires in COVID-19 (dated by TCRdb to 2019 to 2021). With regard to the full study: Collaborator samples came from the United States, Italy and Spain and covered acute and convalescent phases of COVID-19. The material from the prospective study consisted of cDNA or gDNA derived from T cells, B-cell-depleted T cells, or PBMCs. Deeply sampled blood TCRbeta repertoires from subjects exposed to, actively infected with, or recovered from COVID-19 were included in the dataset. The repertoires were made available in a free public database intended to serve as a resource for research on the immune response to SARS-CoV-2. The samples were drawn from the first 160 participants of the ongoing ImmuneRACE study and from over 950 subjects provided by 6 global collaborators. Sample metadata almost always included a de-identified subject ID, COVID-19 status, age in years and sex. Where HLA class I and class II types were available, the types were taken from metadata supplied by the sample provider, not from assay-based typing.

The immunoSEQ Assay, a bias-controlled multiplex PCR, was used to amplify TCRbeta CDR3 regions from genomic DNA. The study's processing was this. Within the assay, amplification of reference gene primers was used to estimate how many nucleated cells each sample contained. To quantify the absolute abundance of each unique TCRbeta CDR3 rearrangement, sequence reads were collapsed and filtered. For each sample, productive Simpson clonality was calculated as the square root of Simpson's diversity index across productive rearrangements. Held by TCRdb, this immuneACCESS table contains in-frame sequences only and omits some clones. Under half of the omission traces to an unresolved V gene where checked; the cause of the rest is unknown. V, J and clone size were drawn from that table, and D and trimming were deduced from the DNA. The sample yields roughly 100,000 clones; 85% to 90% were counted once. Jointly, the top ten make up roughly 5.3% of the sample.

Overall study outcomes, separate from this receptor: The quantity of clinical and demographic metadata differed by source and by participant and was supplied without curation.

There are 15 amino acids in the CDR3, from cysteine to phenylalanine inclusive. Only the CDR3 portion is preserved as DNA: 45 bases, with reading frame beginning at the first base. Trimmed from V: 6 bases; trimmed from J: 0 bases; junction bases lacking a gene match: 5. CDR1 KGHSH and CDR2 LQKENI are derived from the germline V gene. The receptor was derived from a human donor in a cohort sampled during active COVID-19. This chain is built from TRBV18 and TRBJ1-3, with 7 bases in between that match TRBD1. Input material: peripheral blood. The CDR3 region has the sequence CASSSDRSSGNTIYF. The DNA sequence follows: TGTGCCAGCTCGTCGGACAGGAGCTCTGGAAACACCATATATTTT.